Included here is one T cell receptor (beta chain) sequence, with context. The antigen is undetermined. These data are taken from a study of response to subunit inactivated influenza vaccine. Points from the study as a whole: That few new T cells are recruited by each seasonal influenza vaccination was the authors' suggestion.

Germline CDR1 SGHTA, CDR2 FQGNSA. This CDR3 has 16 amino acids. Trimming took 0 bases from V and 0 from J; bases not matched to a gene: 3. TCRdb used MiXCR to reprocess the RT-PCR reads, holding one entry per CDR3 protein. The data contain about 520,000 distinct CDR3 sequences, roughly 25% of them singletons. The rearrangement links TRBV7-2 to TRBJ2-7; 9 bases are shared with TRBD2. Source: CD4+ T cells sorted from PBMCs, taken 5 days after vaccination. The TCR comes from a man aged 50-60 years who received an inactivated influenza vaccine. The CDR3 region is CASSLALAGTSYEQYF. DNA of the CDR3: TGTGCCAGCAGCTTAGCGCTAGCGGGGACCTCCTACGAGCAGTACTTC.